The T cell receptor beta chain described here comes from a study of cytomegalovirus exposure and HLA in healthy donors. Points on this clone: Its antigen is undetermined.

The PCR ran on 60 Vbeta and 13 Jbeta primers. Only in-frame clones appear in the TCRdb table, and some are missing; sequencing was by immunoSEQ multiplex PCR. The sample lists more than 85,000 clones; around 84% were seen once. Points from the study as a whole: What a later analysis reportedly showed was that an Asian-associated ancestry cluster had fewer N-insertions than the roughly 670-donor mean.

This CDR3 is 19 amino acids long. Looked up from germline, CDR1 is MGHRA and CDR2 is YSYEKL. Losses at the gene ends were 1 base for V and 3 bases for J; bases not matched to a gene: 11. This TCR was recovered from a man aged 25-45 years in good health and CMV-seronegative. Source material: PBMCs. The chain couples TRBV4-1 to TRBJ2-1; 11 bases line up with TRBD2. CDR3 in amino acids: CASSQAGLAGGDRYNEQFF. The CDR3 DNA reads as TGCGCCAGCAGCCAAGCGGGGCTAGCGGGAGGTGATCGCTACAATGAGCAGTTCTTC.